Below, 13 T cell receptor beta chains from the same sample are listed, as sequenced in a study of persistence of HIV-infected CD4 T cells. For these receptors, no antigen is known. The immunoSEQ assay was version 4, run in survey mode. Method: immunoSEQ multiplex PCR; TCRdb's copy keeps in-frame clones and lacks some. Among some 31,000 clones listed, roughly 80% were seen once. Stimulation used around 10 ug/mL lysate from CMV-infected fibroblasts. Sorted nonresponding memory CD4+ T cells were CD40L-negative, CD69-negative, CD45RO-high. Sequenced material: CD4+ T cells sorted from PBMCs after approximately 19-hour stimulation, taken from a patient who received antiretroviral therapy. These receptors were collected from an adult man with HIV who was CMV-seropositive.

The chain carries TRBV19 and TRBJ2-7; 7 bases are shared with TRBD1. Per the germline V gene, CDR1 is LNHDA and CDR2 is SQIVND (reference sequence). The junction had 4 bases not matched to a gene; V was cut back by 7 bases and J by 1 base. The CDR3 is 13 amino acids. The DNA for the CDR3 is TGTGCCAGTACTCCGGGACAGTCCTACGAGCAGTACTTC. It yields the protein CASTPGQSYEQYF.

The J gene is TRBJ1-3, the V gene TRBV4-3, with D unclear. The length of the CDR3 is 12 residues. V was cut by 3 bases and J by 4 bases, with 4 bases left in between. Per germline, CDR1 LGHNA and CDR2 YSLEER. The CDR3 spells CASSHGGNTIYF. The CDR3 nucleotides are TGCGCCAGCAGCCACGGAGGAAACACCATATATTTT.

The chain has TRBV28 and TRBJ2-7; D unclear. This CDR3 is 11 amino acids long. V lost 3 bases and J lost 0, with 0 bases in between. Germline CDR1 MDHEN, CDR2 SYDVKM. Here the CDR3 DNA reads TGTGCCAGCAGTTTCTCCTACGAGCAGTACTTC. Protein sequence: CASSFSYEQYF.

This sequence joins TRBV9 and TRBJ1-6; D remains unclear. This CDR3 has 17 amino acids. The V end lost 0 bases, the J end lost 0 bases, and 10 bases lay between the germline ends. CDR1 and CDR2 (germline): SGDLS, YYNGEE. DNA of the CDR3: TGTGCCAGCAGCGTAGGCAGGTCAGGCTCCTATAATTCACCCCTCCACTTT. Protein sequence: CASSVGRSGSYNSPLHF.

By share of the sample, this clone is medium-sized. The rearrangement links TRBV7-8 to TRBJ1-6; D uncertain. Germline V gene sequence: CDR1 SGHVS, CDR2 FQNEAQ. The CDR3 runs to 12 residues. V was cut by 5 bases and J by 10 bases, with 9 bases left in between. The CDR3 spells CASSRTGSPLHF. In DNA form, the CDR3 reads TGTGCCAGCAGCCGGACCGGATCACCCCTCCACTTT.

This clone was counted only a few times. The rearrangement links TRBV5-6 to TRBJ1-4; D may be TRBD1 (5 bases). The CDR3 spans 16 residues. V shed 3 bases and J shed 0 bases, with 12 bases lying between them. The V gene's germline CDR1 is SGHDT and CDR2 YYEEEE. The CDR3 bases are TGTGCCAGCAGCTGGACAACCGCCTCAACTAATGAAAAACTGTTTTTT. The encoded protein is CASSWTTASTNEKLFF.

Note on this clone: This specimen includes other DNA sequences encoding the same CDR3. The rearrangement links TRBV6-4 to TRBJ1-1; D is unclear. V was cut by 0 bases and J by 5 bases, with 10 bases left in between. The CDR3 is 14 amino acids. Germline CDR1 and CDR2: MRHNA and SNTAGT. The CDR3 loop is CASSDSSLGTEAFF. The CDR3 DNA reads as TGTGCCAGCAGTGACTCGAGTCTGGGGACTGAAGCTTTCTTT.

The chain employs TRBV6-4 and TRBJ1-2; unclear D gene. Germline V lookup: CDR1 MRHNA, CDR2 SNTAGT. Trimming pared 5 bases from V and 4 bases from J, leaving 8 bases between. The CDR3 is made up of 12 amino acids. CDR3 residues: CASSKNPYGYTF. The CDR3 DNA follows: TGTGCCAGCAGTAAGAATCCCTATGGCTACACCTTC.

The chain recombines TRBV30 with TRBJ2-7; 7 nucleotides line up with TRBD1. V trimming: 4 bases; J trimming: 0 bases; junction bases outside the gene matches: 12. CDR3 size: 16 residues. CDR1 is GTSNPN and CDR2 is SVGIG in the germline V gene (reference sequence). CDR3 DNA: TGTGCCTGGACCCTCGTTTGGGGACAGAGCTCCTACGAGCAGTACTTC. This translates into CAWTLVWGQSSYEQYF.

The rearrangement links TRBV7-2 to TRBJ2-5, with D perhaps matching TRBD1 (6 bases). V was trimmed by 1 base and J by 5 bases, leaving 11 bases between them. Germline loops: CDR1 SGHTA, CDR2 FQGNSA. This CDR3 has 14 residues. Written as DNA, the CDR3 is TGTGCCAGCAGCTTAGTTTGGGGGCCTGAGACCCAGTACTTC. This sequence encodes CASSLVWGPETQYF.

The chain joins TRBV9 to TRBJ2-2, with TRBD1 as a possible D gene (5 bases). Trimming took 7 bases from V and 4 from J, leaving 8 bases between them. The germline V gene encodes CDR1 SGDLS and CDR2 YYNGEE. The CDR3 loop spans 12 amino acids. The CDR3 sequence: CASGGATGELFF. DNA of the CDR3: TGTGCCAGCGGTGGGGCCACCGGGGAGCTGTTTTTT.

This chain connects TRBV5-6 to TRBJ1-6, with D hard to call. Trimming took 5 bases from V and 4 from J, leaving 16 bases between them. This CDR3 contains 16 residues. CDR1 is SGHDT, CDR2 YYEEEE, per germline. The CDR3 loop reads CASRRTAVRYNSPLHF. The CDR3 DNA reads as TGTGCCAGCAGACGAACAGCGGTGAGATATAATTCACCCCTCCACTTT. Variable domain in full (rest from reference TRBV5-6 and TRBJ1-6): DAGVTQSPTHLIKTRGQQVTLRCSPKSGHDTVSWYQQALGQGPQFIFQYYEEEERQRGNFPDRFSGHQFPNYSSELNVNALLLGDSALYLCASRRTAVRYNSPLHFGNGTRLTVT.

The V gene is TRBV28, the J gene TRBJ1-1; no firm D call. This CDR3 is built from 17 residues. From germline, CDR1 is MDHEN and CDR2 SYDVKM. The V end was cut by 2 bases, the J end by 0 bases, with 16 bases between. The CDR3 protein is CASSLRSGIAMNTEAFF. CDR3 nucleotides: TGTGCCAGCAGTTTACGGTCGGGGATAGCAATGAACACTGAAGCTTTCTTT.